The present T cell receptor (beta chain) was sequenced within a study of lymphopenia after photon versus proton radiotherapy. Study findings and constraints: Photon-treated patients lost naive T cells and TCR diversity; proton-treated stayed stable.

The ends were cut back, 0 bases at V and 8 bases at J, with 11 bases in the middle. There are 14 residues in the CDR3. Germline V CDR1 and CDR2: SGDLS, YYNGEE. As regards this clone: The antigen remains undetermined.

Generated by immunoSEQ multiplex PCR, the TCRdb table keeps only in-frame clones and is missing some. The repertoire holds tens of thousands of clones, under 95% seen once, with approximately 2.9% in the top ten. This clonotype was sampled from a woman in her 70s with pancreatic cancer. The sample was peripheral blood, taken from a patient treated with photon-based radiotherapy. The V call is TRBV9, the J call TRBJ1-4, with a tentative D call TRBD1 (6 bases). This chain's CDR3 is CASSVGQRGEKLFF. In DNA form, the CDR3 reads TGTGCCAGCAGCGTAGGACAGAGGGGGGAAAAACTGTTTTTT.